The text below deals with one T cell receptor (beta chain). Its antigen is currently unknown. The data were taken from a study of T cell repertoires in cytomegalovirus infection. The wider study: Both CMV infection and a matching HLA type were indicated by public TCR beta signatures.

Study-level points and caveats: What dominated the ex vivo response were HLA-C-restricted CMV-specific TCR beta clonotypes. CMV carriers having the relevant HLA were flagged by cumulative public TCR beta family frequency.

TCRdb passed the reads through MiXCR, listing each CDR3 protein once. The sample lists 630,000 or so distinct CDR3 sequences, 24% seen once, with around 8% in the top ten. V gave up 4 bases and J gave up 6 bases, with 13 bases separating them. The CDR3 runs to 13 residues. Germline V lookup: CDR1 MNHEY, CDR2 SVGEGT. The TCR sequence derives from a human donor in good health (CMV status not recorded). Some clones in this sample may be carry-over from other donors' samples. The gene calls are TRBV6-2 or TRBV6-3 and TRBJ2-7, with D possibly TRBD1 on 5 matching bases. What was sequenced was CD8+ T cells from PBMCs. The CDR3 protein is CASSSAQGSEQYV. CDR3 coding DNA: TGTGCCAGCAGTTCAGCTCAGGGAAGCGAGCAGTACGTC.